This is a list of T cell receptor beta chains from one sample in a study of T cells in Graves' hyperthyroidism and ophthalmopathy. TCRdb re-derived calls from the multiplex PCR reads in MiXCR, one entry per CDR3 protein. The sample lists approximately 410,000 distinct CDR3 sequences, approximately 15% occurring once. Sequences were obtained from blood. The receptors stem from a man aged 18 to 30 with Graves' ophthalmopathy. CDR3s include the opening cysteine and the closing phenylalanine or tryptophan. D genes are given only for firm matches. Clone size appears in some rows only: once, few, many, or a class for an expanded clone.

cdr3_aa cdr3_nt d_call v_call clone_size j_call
CASSLAGGIDEQYF TGTGCCAGCAGCTTAGCCGGGGGAATTGACGAGCAGTACTTC - TRBV7-2 many TRBJ2-7
CATKGGQGGGETQYF TGTGCCACCAAGGGGGGACAGGGAGGAGGTGAGACCCAGTACTTC TRBD1 TRBV10-3 many TRBJ2-5
CASSGRTGKFNEQFF TGTGCCAGCAGCGGCAGGACAGGGAAATTCAATGAGCAGTTCTTC TRBD1 TRBV9 - TRBJ2-1
CASSQLLGARVRNSAPGQPQHF TGTGCCAGCAGCCAATTATTAGGGGCCAGGGTGCGGAACTCAGCCCCCGGGCAGCCCCAGCATTTT - TRBV13 - TRBJ1-5
CASSTSDRGRGQPQHF TGTGCCAGTAGTACCTCCGACAGGGGGCGAGGTCAGCCCCAGCATTTT TRBD1 TRBV19 many TRBJ1-5
CATAGGGNEQFF TGTGCCACCGCTGGAGGGGGGAATGAGCAGTTCTTC - TRBV6-1 many TRBJ2-1
CASSRGLAGDNEQYF TGTGCCAGCAGCCGTGGTTTAGCGGGAGATAACGAGCAGTACTTC TRBD2 TRBV7-8 few TRBJ2-7
CASSLGLSPQETQYF TGTGCCAGCAGCTTAGGCCTCAGCCCACAAGAGACCCAGTACTTC - TRBV11-2 many TRBJ2-5
CASSYGPNTEAFF TGTGCCAGCAGTTACGGGCCGAACACTGAAGCTTTCTTT - TRBV6-5 many TRBJ1-1
CASSEGPAGTQYF TGTGCCAGCAGTGAAGGGCCCGCGGGGACCCAGTACTTC - TRBV2 many TRBJ2-5
CSAGSRGRRGTEAFF TGCAGTGCTGGGTCGCGGGGGCGCAGGGGCACTGAAGCTTTCTTT - TRBV20-1 many TRBJ1-1
CATSPSGGAPYEQYF TGTGCCACCAGTCCCAGCGGGGGGGCCCCCTACGAGCAGTACTTC TRBD2 TRBV24-1 few TRBJ2-7
CASSPGEGRNYEQYF TGTGCCAGCTCACCCGGGGAGGGAAGAAACTACGAGCAGTACTTC TRBD2 TRBV18 many TRBJ2-7
CSARSLRETDTQYF TGCAGTGCTAGAAGTCTCCGGGAGACAGATACGCAGTATTTT - TRBV20-1 many TRBJ2-3
CASSPSDQGALNSYNEQFF TGTGCCAGCTCACCATCAGACCAGGGGGCGCTAAACTCCTACAATGAGCAGTTCTTC TRBD1 TRBV18 few TRBJ2-1
CASSGPGQGEETQYF TGTGCCAGTAGTGGACCGGGACAGGGAGAAGAGACCCAGTACTTC TRBD1 TRBV19 many TRBJ2-5
CATSRDLSGYGYTF TGTGCCACCAGCAGAGATTTAAGTGGCTATGGCTACACCTTC - TRBV15 many TRBJ1-2
CASSQVQGSGGTQYF TGCGCCAGCAGCCAGGTACAGGGGTCCGGGGGGACCCAGTACTTC - TRBV5-1 few TRBJ2-5
CASSPPGDQTETQYF TGTGCCAGCTCACCACCTGGGGATCAAACAGAGACCCAGTACTTC - TRBV18 many TRBJ2-5
CASSFTQGVSPLHF TGCGCCAGCAGCTTTACGCAGGGTGTGTCACCCCTCCACTTT - TRBV5-1 - TRBJ1-6
CASSLGQERGSPLHF TGCGCCAGCAGCCTCGGACAGGAACGGGGTTCACCCCTCCACTTT TRBD1 TRBV5-1 many TRBJ1-6
CASSQDRGHGTDTQYF TGTGCCAGCAGCCAAGACAGGGGGCACGGCACAGATACGCAGTATTTT TRBD1 TRBV4-2 many TRBJ2-3
CAWDYGGYGYTF TGTGCCTGGGATTACGGAGGCTATGGCTACACCTTC - TRBV30 many TRBJ1-2
CASSLAGGTYEQYF TGTGCCAGCAGTTTAGCGGGGGGAACCTACGAGCAGTACTTC TRBD2 TRBV27 many TRBJ2-7
CASSEFVLRRNYEQYF TGTGCCAGCAGTGAATTTGTTCTCAGGAGAAACTACGAGCAGTACTTC - TRBV6-1 many TRBJ2-7
CATSFGGADEQFF TGTGCCACTTCCTTCGGGGGGGCTGATGAGCAGTTCTTC TRBD2 TRBV24-1 - TRBJ2-1
CASSYLQAGTDTQYF TGTGCCAGCAGTTACCTACAGGCGGGGACAGATACGCAGTATTTT - TRBV6-6 many TRBJ2-3
CASSEIAGGIYF TGTGCCAGCAGTGAGATAGCGGGGGGGATTTACTTC TRBD2 TRBV6-1 many TRBJ2-5
CASSDSGTGHTYEQYF TGCGCCAGCAGCGACTCCGGGACAGGTCATACCTACGAGCAGTACTTC TRBD1 TRBV5-1 many TRBJ2-7
CASTPSPGTGGDGYTF TGTGCCAGCACGCCCTCCCCCGGGACAGGGGGTGATGGCTACACCTTC TRBD1 TRBV5-6 many TRBJ1-2
CASSYGRGQGYGYTF TGTGCCAGCAGTTACGGCAGGGGGCAGGGCTATGGCTACACCTTC TRBD1 TRBV6-5 many TRBJ1-2
CASGAWGGNQPQHF TGTGCCAGCGGGGCTTGGGGGGGAAATCAGCCCCAGCATTTT - TRBV2 many TRBJ1-5
CASSPGAGELFF TGTGCCAGCAGCCCCGGGGCCGGGGAGCTGTTTTTT - TRBV7-9 many TRBJ2-2
CASSLGGVQGSHEQYF TGTGCCAGCAGCTTAGGAGGCGTCCAGGGATCCCACGAGCAGTACTTC - TRBV11-1 many TRBJ2-7
CASRPIITGTDGAGNTIYF TGTGCCAGCAGGCCGATTATTACCGGGACGGATGGCGCTGGAAACACCATATATTTT - TRBV6-1 - TRBJ1-3
CAWSPGGASNEQFF TGTGCCTGGAGTCCAGGGGGCGCCTCCAATGAGCAGTTCTTC TRBD1 TRBV30 few TRBJ2-1
CASSVEGRSYNEQFF TGTGCCAGCAGCGTAGAAGGTCGTTCCTACAATGAGCAGTTCTTC - TRBV9 many TRBJ2-1
CASSLIRATDTQYF TGTGCCAGCAGTTTAATTCGGGCCACAGATACGCAGTATTTT - TRBV12-3/TRBV12-4 many TRBJ2-3
CARVPGQTIYGYTF TGTGCCAGGGTACCGGGACAGACGATCTATGGCTACACCTTC TRBD1 TRBV19 few TRBJ1-2
CASSFWTGFQPQHF TGTGCCAGCAGTTTCTGGACAGGGTTTCAGCCCCAGCATTTT TRBD1 TRBV28 few TRBJ1-5
CATSRGPHTSGSSYEQYF TGTGCCACCAGCAGAGGCCCTCACACTAGCGGGAGCTCCTACGAGCAGTACTTC TRBD2 TRBV15 many TRBJ2-7
CASSNRMSTDTQYF TGCGCCAGCAGTAACAGGATGAGCACAGATACGCAGTATTTT - TRBV4-1 - TRBJ2-3
CASSETSGRAPNHNEQFF TGTGCCAGCAGTGAGACTAGCGGGAGGGCCCCCAATCACAATGAGCAGTTCTTC TRBD2 TRBV6-1 many TRBJ2-1
CSVGPSGTDTQYF TGCAGCGTGGGACCTAGCGGGACAGATACGCAGTATTTT TRBD2 TRBV29-1 many TRBJ2-3
CASGEGYQPQHF TGTGCCAGCGGGGAGGGTTATCAGCCCCAGCATTTT - TRBV6-7 many TRBJ1-5
CASSAQGHSYEQYF TGTGCCAGCAGCGCACAGGGGCACTCCTACGAGCAGTACTTC TRBD1 TRBV7-9 - TRBJ2-7
CASSLEEYEQYF TGTGCCAGCAGTTTGGAGGAGTACGAGCAGTACTTC - TRBV7-9 few TRBJ2-7
CASRQGPTYEQYF TGTGCCAGCAGACAGGGTCCCACCTACGAGCAGTACTTC - TRBV12-3/TRBV12-4 many TRBJ2-7
CASSYSIAGAGYGYTF TGTGCCAGCAGTTACTCGATCGCAGGGGCTGGCTATGGCTACACCTTC - TRBV6-6 few TRBJ1-2
CASSGQGAGYGYTF TGTGCCAGCAGCGGACAGGGGGCAGGCTATGGCTACACCTTC TRBD1 TRBV2 many TRBJ1-2